This note documents a single TCR beta chain sequence. No antigen is known for it. Profiling relied on immunoSEQ multiplex PCR, and the TCRdb table lists in-frame clones only, not all of them. The repertoire holds thousands of clones, with 65% to 70% as singletons. The sample comes from a study of CD8 T cell repertoires and HIV-1 epitope variants. Turning to the study itself: Controls were a CMV, EBV and flu peptide pool, Ebola AY9 negative control, and no-peptide well.

This CDR3 is 14 amino acids long. V lost 3 bases and J 3 bases, leaving 12 bases between the germline ends. From germline, CDR1 is SQVTM and CDR2 ANQGSEA. The rearrangement links TRBV29-1 to TRBJ2-1, with TRBD2 as a possible D gene (5 bases). The sequence came from a male donor with HIV. Sequencing used cultured CD8+ T cells derived from PBMCs. The CDR3 sequence is CSVDRRADYNEQFF. The CDR3 DNA reads TGCAGCGTTGATCGGCGGGCCGACTACAATGAGCAGTTCTTC.